This is a list of T cell receptor beta chains from one sample in a study of T cells in Graves' hyperthyroidism and ophthalmopathy. TCRdb itself ran the multiplex PCR reads through MiXCR, one entry per CDR3 protein. The sample holds fewer than 900,000 distinct CDR3 sequences, 18% seen once. What was sequenced was blood. All receptors derive from a woman between 50 and 59 years old with Graves' hyperthyroidism that later progressed to Graves' ophthalmopathy. The conserved cysteine and the conserved F or W are not part of the CDR3 here.

j_gene: TRBJ1-1
v_gene: TRBV4-1
CDR3aa: ASSRNREVITEAF

j_gene: TRBJ1-1
v_gene: TRBV29-1
CDR3aa: SVEELNTEAF

j_gene: TRBJ2-1
v_gene: TRBV7-7
CDR3aa: ASSLDRKNEQF

j_gene: TRBJ1-1
v_gene: TRBV29-1
CDR3aa: SVLTGVEAF

j_gene: TRBJ1-2
v_gene: TRBV7-2
CDR3aa: ASSLSGQGIYGYT

j_gene: TRBJ2-3
v_gene: TRBV6-1
CDR3aa: ASTTRDRGTDTQY

j_gene: TRBJ1-4
v_gene: TRBV5-4
CDR3aa: ASSLKQGANEKLF

j_gene: TRBJ2-2
v_gene: TRBV20-1
CDR3aa: SAAGPSGGSGELF

j_gene: TRBJ2-7
v_gene: TRBV5-1
CDR3aa: ASSLSQGKGSEQY

j_gene: TRBJ1-3
v_gene: TRBV12-3/TRBV12-4
CDR3aa: ASSLLFTAGNTIY

j_gene: TRBJ2-6
v_gene: TRBV19
CDR3aa: ASRQDSSGANVLT

j_gene: TRBJ1-2
v_gene: TRBV7-9
CDR3aa: TSSLSGGNGYT

j_gene: TRBJ1-1
v_gene: TRBV7-9
CDR3aa: ASSLALGRTLNTEAF

j_gene: TRBJ2-5
v_gene: TRBV12-3/TRBV12-4
CDR3aa: ASSLDIAGDQETQY

j_gene: TRBJ1-1
v_gene: TRBV3-1
CDR3aa: ASSITGQREAF

j_gene: TRBJ2-3
v_gene: TRBV6-1
CDR3aa: ASTTDRRLTDTQY

j_gene: TRBJ2-7
v_gene: TRBV15
CDR3aa: ATSRAWQGSSYEQY

j_gene: TRBJ2-3
v_gene: TRBV2
CDR3aa: ASSVNRQGYTDTQY

j_gene: TRBJ1-2
v_gene: TRBV6-1
CDR3aa: ASSEISAYGYT

j_gene: TRBJ2-1
v_gene: TRBV30
CDR3aa: AWSVAMDSSEQF

j_gene: TRBJ2-2
v_gene: TRBV18
CDR3aa: ASSPPIRSLNTGELF

j_gene: TRBJ1-1
v_gene: TRBV27
CDR3aa: ASSKGNTEAF

j_gene: TRBJ2-5
v_gene: TRBV10-3
CDR3aa: AIGRAGGEETQY

j_gene: TRBJ1-1
v_gene: TRBV20-1
CDR3aa: SASLSGARTEAF

j_gene: TRBJ1-1
v_gene: TRBV6-1
CDR3aa: ASTEPWTDEAF

j_gene: TRBJ2-1
v_gene: TRBV5-1
CDR3aa: ASSLHSRQGEQF

j_gene: TRBJ1-1
v_gene: TRBV11-2
CDR3aa: ASILGGQGASTEAF

j_gene: TRBJ1-1
v_gene: TRBV19
CDR3aa: ASSIRGLDRTTEAF

j_gene: TRBJ1-5
v_gene: TRBV27
CDR3aa: ASSLGQGHQPQH

j_gene: TRBJ1-4
v_gene: TRBV2
CDR3aa: ASSQGGSNNEKLF

j_gene: TRBJ2-7
v_gene: TRBV6-2/TRBV6-3
CDR3aa: ASGALTGYEQY

j_gene: TRBJ2-3
v_gene: TRBV20-1
CDR3aa: SARDQGASTDTQY

j_gene: TRBJ2-7
v_gene: TRBV20-1
CDR3aa: NAEGGVHYEQY

j_gene: TRBJ2-7
v_gene: TRBV11-2
CDR3aa: ASNTGGWEQY

j_gene: TRBJ2-7
v_gene: TRBV7-9
CDR3aa: ASSQSGYEQY

j_gene: TRBJ2-1
v_gene: TRBV5-6
CDR3aa: ASSLGDYHNEQF

j_gene: TRBJ2-1
v_gene: TRBV6-2/TRBV6-3
CDR3aa: ASRVHMTSGSYNEQF

j_gene: TRBJ2-2
v_gene: TRBV20-1
CDR3aa: SARDGNPLANTGELF

j_gene: TRBJ2-7
v_gene: TRBV7-9
CDR3aa: ASSFVRTANYEQY

j_gene: TRBJ2-7
v_gene: TRBV19
CDR3aa: ASSLDWEEQY

j_gene: TRBJ2-1
v_gene: TRBV11-2
CDR3aa: ASSLGFAVRNEQF

j_gene: TRBJ1-1
v_gene: TRBV7-9
CDR3aa: ASSRQGLMNTEAF

j_gene: TRBJ1-1
v_gene: TRBV2
CDR3aa: ASSERRQRNTEAF

j_gene: TRBJ1-5
v_gene: TRBV10-3
CDR3aa: AISDGGSNNQPQH

j_gene: TRBJ2-5
v_gene: TRBV29-1
CDR3aa: SVGEQGRETQY

j_gene: TRBJ2-1
v_gene: TRBV12-5
CDR3aa: ASGLVLGRGEQF

j_gene: TRBJ1-1
v_gene: TRBV20-1
CDR3aa: SARRQGVNTEAF

j_gene: TRBJ1-4
v_gene: TRBV5-1
CDR3aa: ASRDRGVNNEKLF

j_gene: TRBJ1-1
v_gene: TRBV30
CDR3aa: AWSVLWGEEAF

j_gene: TRBJ2-1
v_gene: TRBV7-3
CDR3aa: ASSLISDRVNEQF

j_gene: TRBJ2-7
v_gene: TRBV30
CDR3aa: AWRKGSLTGGEQY

j_gene: TRBJ2-3
v_gene: TRBV5-4
CDR3aa: ASTKRVTGGLYADTQY

j_gene: TRBJ1-6
v_gene: TRBV3-1
CDR3aa: ASKKEGARNSPLH

j_gene: TRBJ2-1
v_gene: TRBV12-5
CDR3aa: ASNPREYNEQF